One and the same sample provided the 19 T cell receptor beta chains below, sequenced in a study of cytomegalovirus exposure and HLA in healthy donors. The PCR had 60 Vbeta and 13 Jbeta primers. Produced via immunoSEQ multiplex PCR; TCRdb's table is partial and in-frame only. The sample consists of some 160,000 clones, roughly 80% of them appearing once. The specimen sequenced was PBMCs. Source of these receptors: a male donor in good health and CMV-seropositive.

This clone came up a few times. The genes are TRBV6-5 and TRBJ1-2; D gene ambiguous. The germline V and J ends were trimmed by 6 bases and 5 bases, with 13 bases remaining between them. Germline V gene data show CDR1 as MNHEY and CDR2 as SVGAGI. There are 13 residues in the CDR3. This chain's CDR3 is CASRTITGYGYTF. The CDR3 region has the DNA TGTGCCAGCAGAACTATAACGGGATATGGCTACACCTTC.

This clone was seen a few times. Here the CDR3 reads CASRRGTGNEQYF. The CDR3 DNA sequence: TGTGCCAGCAGAAGAGGGACAGGCAACGAGCAGTACTTC. The rearrangement uses TRBV27 and TRBJ2-7, with 8 bases fitting TRBD1. V shed 6 bases and J 5 bases; nucleotides not matched to a gene: 6. This CDR3 spans 13 amino acids. The germline V gene encodes CDR1 MNHEY and CDR2 SMNVEV (reference sequence).

A single count supports this clone. One end of the junction fails to match germline, which may point to a read error. This same CDR3 is encoded by further DNA sequences in the sample. This chain's CDR3 is CASSRQGNGANVLTF. CDR3 nucleotide sequence: TGTGCCAGTAGTCGACAGGGGAATGGGGCCAATGTCCTGACTTTC. The V gene is TRBV19, the J gene TRBJ2-6; 8 bases agree with TRBD1. Germline V gene lookup returns CDR1 LNHDA and CDR2 SQIVND (reference sequence). The CDR3 covers 15 residues. Together with reference TRBV19 and TRBJ2-6, the CDR3 gives the full variable domain: DGGITQSPKYLFRKEGQNVTLSCEQNLNHDAMYWYRQDPGQGLRLIYYSQIVNDFQKGDIAEGYSVSREKKESFPLTVTSAQKNPTAFYLCASSRQGNGANVLTFGAGSRLTVL.

CDR3 loop: CASSFRTGLQPQHF. CDR3 nucleotide sequence: TGTGCCAGCAGTTTTCGGACAGGGCTTCAGCCCCAGCATTTT. The V and J genes are TRBV28 and TRBJ1-5; 8 nucleotides match TRBD1. Per germline, CDR1 MDHEN and CDR2 SYDVKM. This CDR3 region has 14 residues. The V and J ends lost 3 bases and 6 bases, in that order; junction bases with no gene match: 4.

CDR3 protein: CASSYSRDRVFPLHF. The CDR3, as DNA: TGTGCCAGCAGTTACTCGAGGGACAGAGTTTTTCCCCTCCACTTT. V is TRBV6-6 and J is TRBJ1-6, with 7 nucleotides matching TRBD1. Trimming took 0 bases from V and 13 from J; bases not matched to a gene: 9. Germline V gene data show CDR1 as MNHNY and CDR2 as SVGAGI (reference sequence). This CDR3 has 15 amino acids.

V is TRBV28 and J is TRBJ1-2, with D hard to call. Trimming stripped 7 bases from V and 7 bases from J, with 13 bases between. CDR1 is MDHEN, CDR2 SYDVKM, per germline. The CDR3 runs to 12 residues. The CDR3 DNA reads TGTGCCAGCACGTGGAGAGGGAGTGGCTACACCTTC. This codes for CASTWRGSGYTF.

The CDR3 nucleotides read TGTGCCAGCAGGGGGGACCTCTGGAGGGCCTCCTATGGCTACACCTTC. Residues: CASRGDLWRASYGYTF. The V call is TRBV5-6, the J call TRBJ1-2; D is possibly TRBD1 (5 bases). The germline V and J ends were trimmed by 5 bases and 4 bases, with 21 bases remaining between them. Germline CDR1 is SGHDT and CDR2 is YYEEEE. This CDR3 region has 16 residues.

This clone was observed a few times. The chain uses TRBV6-1 and TRBJ2-2; 8 bases match TRBD1. J was trimmed by 6 bases and V by 5 bases; bases with no gene match: 8. The germline gives CDR1 MNHNS, CDR2 SASEGT. This CDR3 has 15 residues. CDR3 region: CASSFGQGQPGELFF. CDR3 nucleotides: TGTGCCAGCAGTTTTGGACAGGGCCAACCCGGGGAGCTGTTTTTT.

The CDR3 coding sequence is TGTGCCAGCAGAAACATGGTTAATGAAAAACTGTTTTTT. It encodes CASRNMVNEKLFF. The rearrangement links TRBV2 to TRBJ1-4, with no clear D. V lost 6 bases, J lost 4 bases, and 9 bases lay in between. The germline V gene has CDR1 SNHLY and CDR2 FYNNEI. The CDR3 length is 13 residues.

This clone was counted a single time. The chain is built from TRBV10-2 and TRBJ1-1; 8 bases are shared with TRBD1. Per the germline V gene, CDR1 is WSHSY and CDR2 is SAAADI. The CDR3 extends over 15 amino acids. V lost 3 bases and J lost 0; bases outside the gene matches: 3. The CDR3 coding sequence is TGCGCCAGCAGTGATGGGACAGGAATGAACACTGAAGCTTTCTTT. It is translated as CASSDGTGMNTEAFF.

The chain joins TRBV6-5 to TRBJ2-5; TRBD2 matches at 10 bases. V trimming: 6 bases; J trimming: 4 bases; junction bases outside the gene matches: 8. This CDR3 is 15 amino acids long. Per the germline V gene, CDR1 is MNHEY and CDR2 is SVGAGI. This chain's CDR3 is CASSVGAGGPETQYF. In DNA, the CDR3 is TGTGCCAGCAGCGTCGGAGCGGGGGGGCCAGAGACCCAGTACTTC.

The chain combines TRBV19 with TRBJ2-1; 11 nucleotides line up with TRBD2. The germline V gene has CDR1 LNHDA and CDR2 SQIVND (reference sequence). V was clipped by 6 bases and J by 4 bases; unmatched bases: 2. The CDR3 is 14 residues long. The CDR3 bases are TGTGCCAGTAGGACTAGCGGGGAATACAATGAGCAGTTCTTC. Protein: CASRTSGEYNEQFF.

V and J are TRBV5-4 and TRBJ1-5; a weak D match, TRBD1 (5 bases). Between the trimmed V and J ends, which lost 2 bases and 2 bases, there was a span of 14 bases. The CDR3 spans 16 residues. Germline assignment: CDR1 SGHNT and CDR2 YYREEE (reference sequence). CDR3 DNA: TGTGCCAGCAGCTTCGATGGAGACAGAGGCAATCAGCCCCAGCATTTT. It is translated as CASSFDGDRGNQPQHF.

The chain employs TRBV27 and TRBJ1-5; D is unclear. The germline gives CDR1 MNHEY, CDR2 SMNVEV (reference sequence). Trimming took off 1 base at V and 4 bases at J, with 5 bases between the two ends. The CDR3 sequence is 13 residues long. The CDR3 loop reads CASSLYNNQPQHF. The CDR3 DNA sequence: TGTGCCAGCAGTTTATACAATAATCAGCCCCAGCATTTT.

Only a few counts were recorded for this clone. The V and J genes are TRBV19 and TRBJ2-2; 7 bases agree with TRBD2. The CDR3 totals 15 residues. J gave up 5 bases and V 7 bases, and 10 bases lay outside the gene matches. Germline CDR1 and CDR2: LNHDA and SQIVND (reference sequence). The CDR3 bases are TGTGCCAGTAACGGTCGAAAGGGAGGGACCGGGGAGCTGTTTTTT. Translating it yields CASNGRKGGTGELFF.

The rearrangement links TRBV15 to TRBJ1-1; D uncertain. The length of the CDR3 is 13 residues. Germline CDR1 and CDR2: LNHNV and YYDKDF (reference sequence). V lost 0 bases, J lost 7 bases, and 9 bases lay in between. The CDR3 protein is CATSRDPPGEAFF. In DNA form, the CDR3 reads TGTGCCACCAGCAGAGACCCGCCCGGTGAAGCTTTCTTT.

This chain links TRBV10-3 with TRBJ2-3, with 9 bases lining up with TRBD1. In germline, CDR1 is ENHRY, CDR2 SYGVKD. CDR3 size: 17 residues. V lost 4 bases to trimming and J lost 2 bases; unmatched junction nucleotides: 10. CDR3 in amino acids: CAISGDREGAYTDTQYF. The CDR3 bases are TGTGCCATCAGTGGGGACAGGGAAGGGGCCTACACAGATACGCAGTATTTT.

The chain combines TRBV10-1 with TRBJ2-7; D is uncertain. The V gene lost 4 bases and the J gene lost 3 bases, with 4 bases spanning the gap. CDR1 and CDR2 from the germline V gene are WNHNN and SYGVQD (reference sequence). The CDR3 sequence is 11 residues long. This chain's CDR3 is CASSGGYEQYF. The CDR3 DNA reads as TGCGCCAGCAGTGGAGGCTACGAGCAGTACTTC.

The chain carries TRBV7-2 and TRBJ1-5; no reliable D call. Trimming took off 1 base at V and 1 base at J, with 11 bases between the two ends. Germline V gene sequence: CDR1 SGHTA, CDR2 FQGNSA. The CDR3 is 16 amino acids. For the CDR3, the DNA is TGTGCCAGCAGCTTAGACTTCGGAGGGAGCAATCAGCCCCAGCATTTT. Amino acids: CASSLDFGGSNQPQHF.